This entry is about one T cell receptor (beta chain). The data belong to a study of cytomegalovirus exposure and HLA in healthy donors. V lost 3 bases, J lost 0 bases, and 5 bases stayed unmatched. Germline CDR1 SEHNR, CDR2 FQNEAQ (reference sequence). The CDR3 is 17 residues long. Primers included in the PCR were 60 Vbeta and 13 Jbeta primers. Assay used: immunoSEQ multiplex PCR; TCRdb lists only in-frame clones, some missing. The sample yields roughly 160,000 clones, about four fifths seen once. Sequencing input: PBMCs. The TCR was taken from a man aged 25-45 years in good health and CMV-seronegative. This chain joins TRBV7-9 and TRBJ2-2, with 9 positions matching TRBD2. The CDR3 loop reads CASSLLRGGANTGELFF. Written as DNA, the CDR3 is TGTGCCAGCAGCTTGTTGCGGGGGGGCGCGAACACCGGGGAGCTGTTTTTT.